The 20 T cell receptor beta chains in this list originate from one sample, sequenced in a study of blood T cell repertoires in COVID-19. TCRdb's table, derived via immunoSEQ multiplex PCR, lists solely in-frame clones and lacks some. Altogether about half a million clones are present, 75% to 90% being singletons, with the ten largest covering approximately 2.9%. The sequenced sample was peripheral blood. The receptors come from a human donor in a cohort sampled during active COVID-19.

The CDR3 DNA reads as TGTGCCAGCAGCTGGGGCCTCAATCAGCCCCAGCATTTT. This gives the protein CASSWGLNQPQHF. The rearrangement joins TRBV5-6 to TRBJ1-5; maybe TRBD1 (5 bases). CDR1 SGHDT and CDR2 YYEEEE come from the germline V gene. This CDR3 comprises 13 residues. V was shortened by 3 bases and J by 3 bases, with 7 bases between the two germline ends.

The CDR3 DNA sequence: TGTGCCAGCACTTATAGCGGGAGAAAAACAAACAATGAGCAGTTCTTC. Its translation is CASTYSGRKTNNEQFF. This chain uses TRBV28 with TRBJ2-1; TRBD2 aligns across 9 bases. The J segment lost 5 bases and the V segment lost 7 bases, leaving 12 bases of the junction unmatched. This CDR3 contains 16 residues. Germline V gives CDR1 MDHEN, CDR2 SYDVKM.

V and J are TRBV7-8 and TRBJ2-5; D remains unclear. The CDR3 is made up of 14 amino acids. The V gene lost 1 base and the J gene lost 1 base, with 7 bases spanning the gap. CDR1 is SGHVS, CDR2 FQNEAQ, per germline. The CDR3 DNA sequence: TGTGCCAGCAGCTTAGAACAAAGCCAAGAGACCCAGTACTTC. Its protein is CASSLEQSQETQYF.

The chain recombines TRBV30 with TRBJ2-3; a weak D match, TRBD2 (5 bases). The CDR3 is 13 residues long. Looked up from germline, CDR1 is GTSNPN and CDR2 is SVGIG (reference sequence). Trimming pared 7 bases from V and 5 bases from J, leaving 16 bases between. CDR3 in DNA: TGTGCCTTCCCGGCGGGTGAGGGAGATACGCAGTATTTT. Residues: CAFPAGEGDTQYF.

The chain links TRBV27 to TRBJ2-2, with 8 bases fitting TRBD2. Germline V gene lookup returns CDR1 MNHEY and CDR2 SMNVEV (reference sequence). Losses at the gene ends were 6 bases for V and 0 bases for J; bases not matched to a gene: 12. The CDR3 contains 18 residues. CDR3 bases: TGTGCCAGCAGACCCCTTACTCAACTAGCGGCGAACACCGGGGAGCTGTTTTTT. Its translation: CASRPLTQLAANTGELFF.

The chain uses TRBV10-3 and TRBJ1-1; 9 bases align to TRBD1. The V gene's germline CDR1 is ENHRY and CDR2 SYGVKD. The CDR3 extends over 16 amino acids. V trimming: 2 bases; J trimming: 7 bases; junction bases outside the gene matches: 11. The CDR3 is CAISETITGQGGEAFF. DNA of the CDR3: TGTGCCATCAGTGAGACTATTACGGGACAGGGCGGTGAAGCTTTCTTT.

The chain uses TRBV7-9 and TRBJ1-2; D is unclear. Germline CDR1 and CDR2: SEHNR and FQNEAQ (reference sequence). V lost 1 base and J 3 bases, leaving 12 bases between the germline ends. There are 15 residues in the CDR3. The CDR3, as DNA: TGTGCCAGCAGCTTAGGTGGGCAGAGTTACTATGGCTACACCTTC. As protein: CASSLGGQSYYGYTF.

The CDR3 region is CASSPDAAGGPYEQYF. The CDR3 DNA reads TGTGCCAGCAGCCCTGACGCAGCGGGAGGGCCCTACGAGCAGTACTTC. The V and J genes are TRBV9 and TRBJ2-7, with 10 bases aligning to TRBD2. CDR3 length: 16 amino acids. Trimming cost V 4 bases and J 2 bases; bases outside gene matches: 9. Germline CDR1 reads SGDLS; CDR2 reads YYNGEE.

Regarding this clone: One end of the junction fails to match germline, which may point to a read error. The gene calls are TRBV28 and TRBJ1-3; 10 bases line up with TRBD1. There are 13 residues in the CDR3. In germline, CDR1 is MDHEN, CDR2 SYDVKM. CDR3 sequence (DNA): TGTGCCAGCAGTTACTCCAACACCGGGACAGGGGATTTT. It is translated as CASSYSNTGTGDF. Supplemented by reference TRBV28 and TRBJ1-3, the full variable domain reads DVKVTQSSRYLVKRTGEKVFLECVQDMDHENMFWYRQDPGLGLRLIYFSYDVKMKEKGDIPEGYSVSREKKERFSLILESASTNQTSMYLCASSYSNTGTGDFGEGSWLTVV.

The rearrangement joins TRBV30 to TRBJ2-2; 9 bases map to TRBD2. Trimming at V came to 4 bases and at J to 7 bases, leaving 13 bases not matched to a gene. This CDR3 comprises 16 residues. Germline assignment: CDR1 GTSNPN and CDR2 SVGIG (reference sequence). The chain's CDR3 is CAWTSGASGAGGELFF. The CDR3 DNA sequence: TGTGCCTGGACCTCGGGGGCTAGCGGGGCGGGCGGGGAGCTGTTTTTT.

The chain is built from TRBV28 and TRBJ2-7; 9 bases are a match to TRBD2. The germline V gene has CDR1 MDHEN and CDR2 SYDVKM. Trimming took 5 bases from V and 0 from J; bases not matched to a gene: 8. CDR3 length: 16 amino acids. The CDR3 loop reads CASSPVAGEGSYEQYF. CDR3 DNA: TGTGCCAGCAGTCCCGTAGCGGGAGAGGGCTCCTACGAGCAGTACTTC.

V usage is TRBV28 and J usage is TRBJ1-5, with a tentative D call TRBD1 (5 bases). V dropped 5 bases and J dropped 7 bases, with 15 bases sitting between them. Germline CDR1 and CDR2: MDHEN and SYDVKM. This CDR3 has 14 residues. The CDR3 sequence: CASSNQGLEQPQHF. The CDR3 bases are TGTGCCAGCAGTAACCAGGGACTAGAACAGCCCCAGCATTTT.

Remarks on this clone: Mismatch with germline at one junction end may stem from a read error. The V and J genes are TRBV29-1 and TRBJ2-1; 11 nucleotides align to TRBD1. There are 11 residues in the CDR3. The germline V gene encodes CDR1 SQVTM and CDR2 ANQGSEA. The DNA of the CDR3 is TGCAGCGTTGAAGATTGGGACAGGGGGATCTTC. Translation gives CSVEDWDRGIF.

This sequence joins TRBV7-2 and TRBJ1-1; D is unresolved. The CDR3 is 13 amino acids. V was trimmed by 6 bases and J by 3 bases, leaving 11 bases between them. Germline V CDR1 and CDR2: SGHTA, FQGNSA. This chain's CDR3 is CASRYAVDTEAFF. CDR3 DNA sequence: TGTGCCAGCAGATATGCGGTCGACACTGAAGCTTTCTTT.

V is TRBV3-1 (or the pseudogene TRBV3-2) and J is TRBJ2-3; 7 bases agree with TRBD1. Germline-derived CDR1 and CDR2 are LGHDT and YNNKEL (reference sequence). There are 16 residues in the CDR3. Trimming took 0 bases from V and 1 from J; bases not matched to a gene: 4. In DNA form, the CDR3 reads TGTGCCAGCAGCCAAGATTATGGGACAGGCACAGATACGCAGTATTTT. Protein product: CASSQDYGTGTDTQYF.

The chain uses TRBV10-3 and TRBJ2-1; 9 positions match TRBD2. V dropped 3 bases and J dropped 6; count of bases not matched to a gene: 12. In germline, CDR1 is ENHRY, CDR2 SYGVKD. There are 17 residues in the CDR3. The CDR3 here is CAISDPGLASTGNEQFF. CDR3 nucleotides: TGTGCCATCAGTGATCCGGGACTAGCCTCAACCGGCAATGAGCAGTTCTTC.

V gene TRBV5-4 combines with J gene TRBJ2-6; D perhaps matches TRBD2 (6 bases). Germline loops: CDR1 SGHNT, CDR2 YYREEE (reference sequence). This CDR3 region has 16 residues. Trimming stripped 6 bases from V and 8 bases from J, with 21 bases between. The CDR3 sequence is CASTLSTHSGSNVLTF. CDR3 coding DNA: TGTGCCAGCACCCTCTCTACCCATAGCGGTTCCAACGTCCTGACTTTC.

V and J are TRBV5-1 and TRBJ2-2, with D maybe TRBD2 (6 bases). The germline V and J ends were trimmed by 4 bases and 2 bases, with 12 bases remaining between them. Per the germline V gene, CDR1 is SGHRS and CDR2 is YFSETQ. The CDR3 runs to 15 residues. The CDR3 sequence: CASSQLASNTGELFF. As DNA, the CDR3 is TGCGCCAGCAGCCAGCTAGCGTCCAACACCGGGGAGCTGTTTTTT.

The chain has TRBV5-1 and TRBJ2-2; D remains unclear. Germline V CDR1 and CDR2: SGHRS, YFSETQ. The V gene lost 4 bases and the J gene lost 4 bases, with 11 bases spanning the gap. The CDR3 spans 14 residues. CDR3 in amino acids: CASSAEQITGELFF. As DNA, the CDR3 is TGCGCCAGCAGCGCCGAACAGATCACCGGGGAGCTGTTTTTT. Full variable domain (rest looked up from reference TRBV5-1 and TRBJ2-2): KAGVTQTPRYLIKTRGQQVTLSCSPISGHRSVSWYQQTPGQGLQFLFEYFSETQRNKGNFPGRFSGRQFSNSRSEMNVSTLELGDSALYLCASSAEQITGELFFGEGSRLTVL.

The rearrangement joins TRBV6-5 to TRBJ1-2, with D possibly being TRBD1 (6 bases). Germline V gene lookup returns CDR1 MNHEY and CDR2 SVGAGI. Trimming removed 6 bases at V and 2 bases at J, with 10 bases between. This CDR3 contains 13 residues. In DNA form, the CDR3 reads TGTGCCAGCAGATTCGACAGGAACTATGGCTACACCTTC. Translating it yields CASRFDRNYGYTF.